This TCR beta chain was profiled in a study of early T cells in non-severe SARS-CoV-2 infection (TCRdb year 2021). With respect to the entire study: Because TCR sequencing was done on bulk RNA from unsorted whole blood, the alpha and beta chains could not be paired.

V has 2 bases trimmed and J has 6 bases trimmed; junction bases matching no gene number 3. The CDR3 holds 14 amino acids from the cysteine to the phenylalanine. The only DNA kept is the CDR3, 42 bases in frame from the first base. From a lookup of the germline V gene, CDR1 and CDR2 are MNHNS and SASEGT. The library relied on 5' RACE. The data were produced on a NextSeq 500. Unique molecular identifiers were attached to individual cDNA molecules in the TCR library protocol so that sequencing error and PCR bias could be corrected. Both TCR alpha and beta chains were sequenced, and tight co-correlation was observed between alpha and beta sequence abundances in each sample. The published analysis was carried out like this. V gene, J gene and CDR3 annotation of TCR sequences was performed with Decombinator V4. Expanded TCRs were defined as changing significantly between any two time points under a Poisson model with p below 0.0001. Abundances of TCRs were expressed as counts per million after normalisation to the total number of TCRs sequenced in each sample. MAIT TCRs were defined by TRAV1-2 paired with TRAJ12, TRAJ20 or TRAJ33, and iNKT TCRs by TRAV10 paired with TRAJ18. A search of VDJdb, accessed on 1 November 2021, was run for TCRs annotated to CMV, EBV and SARS-CoV-2, with TCRs annotated for multiple antigens excluded. Clones were called with MiXCR by TCRdb after fastp trimmed the public reads at Q25, and only in-frame beta chains were retained. Rows with a matching CDR3 protein are joined into one entry that keeps the most common DNA and genes. TCRdb assigned the V and J calls; the authors' analysis was not used. The table for this sample lists 65,000 to 95,000 distinct CDR3 sequences; around 14% of them were counted only once. The top ten hold approximately 11% of the sample.

Summary of the overall study and its limitations: VDJdb matching was skewed toward anti-spike CD8 responses, so virus-specific expansions were likely underestimated and private and CD4 specificities were missed.

A case-control design nested within a healthcare worker cohort in London, UK, was used, with weekly nasopharyngeal swab PCR tests and blood sampling performed. Between 23 and 31 March 2020, the week of the UK lockdown, healthcare workers were enrolled and then followed up weekly for as long as 16 weeks. As regards this clonotype: What antigen it recognizes has not been identified. Per-base quality was not reported, and no clone a single base away is much larger than it.

In this chain, TRBV6-1 is recombined with TRBJ2-3, and 9 bases in between align with TRBD1. This TCR was sampled from an adult who was a healthcare worker with PCR-confirmed SARS-CoV-2 infection or an uninfected control (not recorded which). The sample consisted of whole blood. The base sequence is TGTGCCAGCAGTGAATGGGACAGGGTGGATACGCAGTATTTT. Protein translation: CASSEWDRVDTQYF.